Below, 21 T cell receptor beta chains from the same sample are listed, as sequenced in a study of T cells expressing NK-cell markers. From its re-call of the 5' RACE reads, TCRdb lists each CDR3 protein once, without DNA. This sample's clone table lists 400,000 or so distinct CDR3 sequences. The specimen was blood T cells: a sorted CD56 or NKG2C T cell subset, CD4+ or CD8+ T cells, or bulk PBMC T cells (not recorded which). Every receptor here comes from a woman aged 45-59 years in good health.

J is TRBJ2-3 and V is TRBV3-1; TCRdb's D call, TRBD1, is unchecked because there is no DNA. The germline V gene encodes CDR1 LGHDT and CDR2 YNNKEL (reference sequence). The CDR3 spans 15 residues. The CDR3 sequence is CASSLGAGATDTQYF.

The chain employs TRBV10-3 and TRBJ2-3; TCRdb selects TRBD1, and the lack of DNA leaves this call unchecked. Germline loops: CDR1 ENHRY, CDR2 SYGVKD. CDR3 length: 13 residues. The CDR3 sequence is CAIRQNRTDTQYF.

The CDR3 loop is CASSEYKKETQYF. The chain recombines TRBV25-1 with TRBJ2-5. This CDR3 is built from 13 residues. Per the germline V gene, CDR1 is MGHDK and CDR2 is SYGVNS.

V is TRBV20-1 and J is TRBJ2-1; without DNA, the TCRdb call of TRBD2 cannot be checked. From germline, CDR1 is DFQATT and CDR2 SNEGSKA (reference sequence). The CDR3 is 16 residues long. CDR3 sequence: CSAEGGLAGLYNEQFF.

V is TRBV9 and J is TRBJ2-3; the D call from TCRdb, TRBD2, cannot be confirmed without DNA. From germline, CDR1 is SGDLS and CDR2 YYNGEE. The CDR3 contains 15 residues. The CDR3: CASSVARGLTDTQYF.

The chain links TRBV5-8 to TRBJ2-2. Germline CDR1 is SGHTS and CDR2 is YDEGEE. There are 14 residues in the CDR3. CDR3 in amino acids: CASSLPRNTGELFF.

This chain joins TRBV2 and TRBJ1-2. From germline, CDR1 is SNHLY and CDR2 FYNNEI. The CDR3 length is 13 residues. The chain's CDR3 is CASSEEGVYGYTF.

CDR3 in amino acids: CASSHASGSTDTQYF. The genes are TRBV7-3 and TRBJ2-3. This CDR3 region has 15 residues. Germline V lookup: CDR1 SGHTA, CDR2 FQGTGA.

V gene TRBV4-1 combines with J gene TRBJ1-5. The CDR3 has 15 residues. Germline assignment: CDR1 MGHRA and CDR2 YSYEKL. The CDR3 loop is CASSQALAFNQPQHF.

This chain uses TRBV6-5 with TRBJ2-3; TCRdb returns TRBD1, unconfirmable since there is no DNA. Germline V gene data show CDR1 as MNHEY and CDR2 as SVGAGI. This CDR3 region has 15 residues. CDR3 sequence reads: CASSYGARDKDTQYF.

The chain links TRBV14 to TRBJ2-7. Germline loops: CDR1 SGHDN, CDR2 FVKESK. This CDR3 has 14 residues. This chain's CDR3 is CASSPGESVYEQYF.

The chain has TRBV27 and TRBJ1-2; with no DNA, the TCRdb D assignment of TRBD1 cannot be verified. The V gene's germline CDR1 is MNHEY and CDR2 SMNVEV (reference sequence). The CDR3 is 14 residues long. The CDR3 loop is CASTRVGWGKGYTF.

This sequence joins TRBV12-3 or TRBV12-4 and TRBJ1-2; TCRdb indicates TRBD1, and absent DNA this call remains unverified. This CDR3 has 14 amino acids. CDR3 residues: CASSLYRDNYGYTF.

Here the CDR3 reads CASRARFSGELFF. This sequence joins TRBV11-3 and TRBJ2-2; without DNA, the TCRdb call of TRBD1 cannot be checked. The germline V gene has CDR1 SGHNT and CDR2 YENEEA. This CDR3 region has 13 residues.

The chain carries TRBV11-1 and TRBJ2-7; there is no DNA to check the TCRdb D call of TRBD1. Germline V gene sequence: CDR1 SGHAT, CDR2 FQDESV (reference sequence). The CDR3 has 13 amino acids. CDR3: CASSLPGHYEQYF.

This rearrangement joins TRBV24-1 to TRBJ2-1; the TCRdb D gene call, TRBD2, has no DNA to confirm it. The CDR3 length is 16 residues. Germline CDR1 and CDR2: KGHDR and SFDVKD. CDR3 protein: CATSDPSGSLYNEQFF.

The rearrangement uses TRBV20-1 and TRBJ2-1; TCRdb's D call of TRBD2 is untestable without DNA. Germline CDR1 reads DFQATT; CDR2 reads SNEGSKA (reference sequence). The CDR3 runs to 16 residues. Here the CDR3 reads CSARGTGTSAHNEQFF.

V gene TRBV10-3 combines with J gene TRBJ2-1; without DNA, the TCRdb call of TRBD1 cannot be checked. Germline V CDR1 and CDR2: ENHRY, SYGVKD. The CDR3 has 15 residues. The CDR3 protein is CAISDKSRGRSEQFF.

This chain uses TRBV6-1 with TRBJ1-1; checking the TCRdb D call of TRBD1 is not possible without DNA. CDR1 MNHNS and CDR2 SASEGT come from the germline V gene. The CDR3 is 15 residues long. CDR3 protein: CASSEGSGPTLGAFF.

This chain connects TRBV24-1 to TRBJ2-3; TCRdb's assignment of TRBD2 cannot be checked, as there is no DNA. The V gene's germline CDR1 is KGHDR and CDR2 SFDVKD. The CDR3 runs to 16 residues. CDR3 residues: CATSDFASGGADTQYF.

The genes are TRBV6-5 and TRBJ1-2; TCRdb names TRBD1, which stays unverified in the absence of DNA. The CDR3 loop spans 14 amino acids. Germline V gene lookup returns CDR1 MNHEY and CDR2 SVGAGI. This CDR3 is CASRQYPGNYGYTF.